This TCR beta chain was recorded in a study of graft-versus-host responses after intestinal transplantation. Across the study: Recipients underwent multivisceral, liver-intestinal, or isolated intestinal transplants. Anti-thymocyte globulin induction was given to all recipients, followed by tacrolimus and steroids for 3 to 4 years.

Using immunoSEQ multiplex PCR, the repertoire was profiled, and TCRdb retains in-frame clones only, with some absent. The repertoire has some 15,000 clones, about 94% of them found once; the top ten carry about 0.78%. This TCR derives from a human patient who received an intestinal transplant, so some T cells may come from the graft donor. The sample here was PBMCs, taken 9 days after transplant.

The CDR3 sequence is CASSGTTSRRETQYF. The CDR3 coding sequence is TGTGCCAGCAGCGGAACGACCTCTAGGCGGGAGACCCAGTACTTC. The V call is TRBV5-6, the J call TRBJ2-5; D gene ambiguous. The length of the CDR3 is 15 residues. Looked up from germline, CDR1 is SGHDT and CDR2 is YYEEEE. V lost 4 bases, J lost 5 bases, and 18 bases lay in between.